The clone carrying this T cell receptor beta chain was picked up a small number of times. Antigen unknown. Trimming left V 4 bases short and J 10 bases short, with 21 bases between. The CDR3 covers 16 residues. CDR1 is SGHRS, CDR2 YFSETQ, per germline. These data come from a study of T cell responses to AZD1222 COVID-19 vaccine. Findings of the study overall: Only after the peak T cell response were repertoires sampled. As reported, nearly half of all spike-specific TCRs target variant regions that are unmutated. Donors, mostly white British, included more females; clonal diversity was possibly underestimated.

Sequencing used immunoSEQ multiplex PCR; TCRdb keeps in-frame clones, though not all of them. The sample yields roughly 85,000 clones, 80% to 90% seen once. The gene calls are TRBV5-1 and TRBJ1-6; perhaps TRBD1 as D (5 bases). This sequence originates from an adult in good health. This specimen was peripheral blood, taken on day 0 of AZD1222 vaccination. CDR3: CASSAGTSGGKSPLHF. The DNA for the CDR3 is TGCGCCAGCAGCGCAGGGACTTCAGGAGGTAAATCACCCCTCCACTTT.